These T cell receptor beta chains were read from a single sample in a study of CD8 T cells in ankylosing spondylitis. TCRdb analysed the 5' RACE reads with MiXCR anew, one entry per CDR3 protein. The sample holds 250,000 to 400,000 distinct CDR3 sequences, 9.5% to 13% seen once. Sequenced input: blood, either unsorted or a sorted T cell fraction (not recorded which). The source is a female donor with ankylosing spondylitis or in good health (not recorded which). Each CDR3 is given with its conserved first and last residue. Fields, in order: CDR3 protein, CDR3 DNA, clone size, J gene, V gene, D gene. The D gene is left open where the match is weak. A row's size may be missing; if present it is once, few, many or a size class.

cdr3_aa: CASSDFAGANNEQFF
cdr3_nt: TGTGCCAGCAGTGACTTCGCTGGGGCCAACAATGAGCAGTTCTTC
clone_size: many
j_call: TRBJ2-1
v_call: TRBV6-4
d_call: .

cdr3_aa: CASPPPLANEQFF
cdr3_nt: TGTGCCAGCCCCCCTCCCCTAGCGAATGAGCAGTTCTTC
clone_size: many
j_call: TRBJ2-1
v_call: TRBV28
d_call: .

cdr3_aa: CASSFGTRIGYGYTF
cdr3_nt: TGTGCCAGCAGTTTCGGGACAAGGATCGGCTATGGCTACACCTTC
clone_size: many
j_call: TRBJ1-2
v_call: TRBV12-3/TRBV12-4
d_call: .

cdr3_aa: CSARRPSSYEQYF
cdr3_nt: TGCAGTGCTAGACGGCCGAGCTCCTACGAGCAGTACTTC
clone_size: many
j_call: TRBJ2-7
v_call: TRBV20-1
d_call: .

cdr3_aa: CASSQEIDQPQHF
cdr3_nt: TGCGCCAGCAGCCAAGAAATTGATCAGCCCCAGCATTTT
clone_size: .
j_call: TRBJ1-5
v_call: TRBV4-3
d_call: .

cdr3_aa: CASSRNGAGSEQYF
cdr3_nt: TGCGCCAGCAGCCGAAACGGCGCGGGTAGCGAGCAGTACTTC
clone_size: many
j_call: TRBJ2-7
v_call: TRBV5-1
d_call: .

cdr3_aa: CSASYQVPMNTEAFF
cdr3_nt: TGCAGTGCTAGTTACCAGGTACCGATGAACACTGAAGCTTTCTTT
clone_size: many
j_call: TRBJ1-1
v_call: TRBV20-1
d_call: .

cdr3_aa: CASSSGWESNEQFF
cdr3_nt: TGCGCCAGCAGCTCCGGATGGGAAAGCAATGAGCAGTTCTTC
clone_size: many
j_call: TRBJ2-1
v_call: TRBV5-1
d_call: .

cdr3_aa: CASIPGTSGTKTQYF
cdr3_nt: TGTGCCAGCATCCCCGGGACTAGCGGGACGAAGACCCAGTACTTC
clone_size: many
j_call: TRBJ2-5
v_call: TRBV12-3/TRBV12-4
d_call: TRBD2

cdr3_aa: CASSLRTRAEIYNEQFF
cdr3_nt: TGTGCCAGCAGCCTCAGGACTAGGGCTGAAATCTACAATGAGCAGTTCTTC
clone_size: many
j_call: TRBJ2-1
v_call: TRBV28
d_call: TRBD2

cdr3_aa: CSALGQAGHEQYF
cdr3_nt: TGCAGTGCGCTGGGACAGGCCGGGCACGAGCAGTACTTC
clone_size: many
j_call: TRBJ2-7
v_call: TRBV20-1
d_call: TRBD1

cdr3_aa: CASSTLDMLNTGELFF
cdr3_nt: TGTGCCAGCAGCACACTAGACATGTTGAACACCGGGGAGCTGTTTTTT
clone_size: many
j_call: TRBJ2-2
v_call: TRBV12-3/TRBV12-4
d_call: .

cdr3_aa: CASSPGQPGDIQYF
cdr3_nt: TGCGCCAGCAGCCCCGGACAGCCGGGGGACATTCAGTACTTC
clone_size: many
j_call: TRBJ2-4
v_call: TRBV5-1
d_call: .

cdr3_aa: CANEAPSRRELFF
cdr3_nt: TGTGCCAACGAGGCCCCCTCGCGGCGGGAGCTCTTTTTT
clone_size: .
j_call: TRBJ2-2
v_call: TRBV25-1
d_call: TRBD2

cdr3_aa: CASSVAGQGRTGELFF
cdr3_nt: TGTGCCAGCAGCGTAGCAGGACAGGGGCGGACCGGGGAGCTGTTTTTT
clone_size: many
j_call: TRBJ2-2
v_call: TRBV9
d_call: TRBD1

cdr3_aa: CASSGQTGTYEQYF
cdr3_nt: TGTGCCAGCAGTGGGCAGACAGGCACCTACGAGCAGTACTTC
clone_size: many
j_call: TRBJ2-7
v_call: TRBV28
d_call: .

cdr3_aa: CASSFPRDSSWKNEQFF
cdr3_nt: TGTGCCAGCAGTTTTCCTCGGGACAGCAGTTGGAAGAATGAGCAGTTCTTC
clone_size: many
j_call: TRBJ2-1
v_call: TRBV12-3/TRBV12-4
d_call: TRBD1

cdr3_aa: CSASGLAKTSSYNEQFF
cdr3_nt: TGCAGTGCCTCGGGACTAGCGAAAACGAGCTCCTACAATGAGCAGTTCTTC
clone_size: .
j_call: TRBJ2-1
v_call: TRBV20-1
d_call: TRBD2

cdr3_aa: CSAQPPTGGQETQYF
cdr3_nt: TGCAGTGCCCAACCCCCAACAGGGGGTCAAGAGACCCAGTACTTC
clone_size: many
j_call: TRBJ2-5
v_call: TRBV20-1
d_call: TRBD1

cdr3_aa: CASSLTRTDNEQFF
cdr3_nt: TGTGCCAGCAGCCTAACCAGGACCGACAATGAGCAGTTCTTC
clone_size: many
j_call: TRBJ2-1
v_call: TRBV28
d_call: .

cdr3_aa: CSARGLAGSSYNEQFF
cdr3_nt: TGCAGTGCACGCGGACTAGCGGGGAGCTCCTACAATGAGCAGTTCTTC
clone_size: .
j_call: TRBJ2-1
v_call: TRBV20-1
d_call: TRBD2

cdr3_aa: CATSASPSDTQYF
cdr3_nt: TGTGCCACCAGTGCCTCTCCCTCAGATACGCAGTATTTT
clone_size: .
j_call: TRBJ2-3
v_call: TRBV10-3
d_call: .

cdr3_aa: CASSLTTYEQYF
cdr3_nt: TGTGCCAGCAGCTTAACGACCTACGAGCAGTACTTC
clone_size: many
j_call: TRBJ2-7
v_call: TRBV7-9
d_call: .

cdr3_aa: CATKWGRDTGELFF
cdr3_nt: TGTGCCACCAAATGGGGACGGGATACCGGGGAGCTGTTTTTT
clone_size: many
j_call: TRBJ2-2
v_call: TRBV6-1
d_call: .

cdr3_aa: CASSSVRQALGNTIYF
cdr3_nt: TGTGCCAGCAGCTCCGTTCGACAGGCACTTGGAAACACCATATATTTT
clone_size: few
j_call: TRBJ1-3
v_call: TRBV11-2
d_call: .

cdr3_aa: CAISESREGNTEAFF
cdr3_nt: TGTGCCATCAGTGAGTCGAGGGAGGGGAACACTGAAGCTTTCTTT
clone_size: .
j_call: TRBJ1-1
v_call: TRBV10-3
d_call: .

cdr3_aa: CASSLGQNGQFF
cdr3_nt: TGCGCCAGCAGCTTGGGCCAGAATGGGCAGTTCTTC
clone_size: many
j_call: TRBJ2-1
v_call: TRBV5-1
d_call: .

cdr3_aa: CASSSSGFYSNQPQHF
cdr3_nt: TGTGCCAGCAGCTCCAGCGGGTTTTATAGCAATCAGCCCCAGCATTTT
clone_size: .
j_call: TRBJ1-5
v_call: TRBV5-8
d_call: .

cdr3_aa: CASRLDRGTYNEQFF
cdr3_nt: TGCGCCAGCAGACTAGACAGGGGAACCTACAATGAGCAGTTCTTC
clone_size: many
j_call: TRBJ2-1
v_call: TRBV5-1
d_call: TRBD1

cdr3_aa: CATSDSRPDRRHFNEQFF
cdr3_nt: TGTGCCACCAGTGACTCTAGGCCGGACAGGCGACATTTCAATGAGCAGTTCTTC
clone_size: few
j_call: TRBJ2-1
v_call: TRBV24-1
d_call: TRBD1

cdr3_aa: CAISGVAGGRQETQYF
cdr3_nt: TGTGCCATCAGTGGTGTAGCGGGAGGCCGGCAAGAGACCCAGTACTTC
clone_size: many
j_call: TRBJ2-5
v_call: TRBV10-3
d_call: TRBD2

cdr3_aa: CASSLGGTAYEQYF
cdr3_nt: TGTGCCAGCAGTTTGGGGGGGACAGCCTACGAGCAGTACTTC
clone_size: many
j_call: TRBJ2-7
v_call: TRBV12-3/TRBV12-4
d_call: .

cdr3_aa: CSAPPTGGSEAFF
cdr3_nt: TGCAGTGCGCCCCCGACAGGGGGTTCTGAAGCTTTCTTT
clone_size: many
j_call: TRBJ1-1
v_call: TRBV20-1
d_call: TRBD1

cdr3_aa: CSVEDPGDRGFEQFF
cdr3_nt: TGCAGCGTTGAAGATCCGGGGGACAGGGGGTTTGAGCAGTTCTTC
clone_size: .
j_call: TRBJ2-1
v_call: TRBV29-1
d_call: TRBD1

cdr3_aa: CCARDLRHVSGANVLTF
cdr3_nt: TGCTGTGCTAGAGATCTTAGACACGTCTCTGGGGCCAACGTCCTGACTTTC
clone_size: .
j_call: TRBJ2-6
v_call: TRBV20-1
d_call: .

cdr3_aa: CATNRTPNTGELFF
cdr3_nt: TGTGCCACGAACAGGACCCCTAACACCGGGGAGCTGTTTTTT
clone_size: .
j_call: TRBJ2-2
v_call: TRBV28
d_call: .

cdr3_aa: CASRKELNEKLFF
cdr3_nt: TGTGCCAGCAGGAAGGAGTTGAATGAAAAACTGTTTTTT
clone_size: few
j_call: TRBJ1-4
v_call: TRBV7-9
d_call: .

cdr3_aa: CASSLSALNTGELFF
cdr3_nt: TGTGCTAGCAGCCTGTCGGCACTGAACACCGGGGAGCTGTTTTTT
clone_size: many
j_call: TRBJ2-2
v_call: TRBV7-7
d_call: .

cdr3_aa: CSARVGLSNTEAFF
cdr3_nt: TGCAGTGCTAGAGTGGGACTCTCGAACACTGAAGCTTTCTTT
clone_size: many
j_call: TRBJ1-1
v_call: TRBV20-1
d_call: .